The text below deals with one T cell receptor beta chain. Its antigen is unknown. V was clipped by 3 bases and J by 3 bases, with 6 bases between them. This CDR3 spans 13 amino acids. Germline V CDR1 and CDR2: MRHNA, SNTAGT. These data originate in a study of cytomegalovirus exposure and HLA in healthy donors. Whole-study findings and limits: About 87% or about 30% of the time was how often most TCR beta V segments were productive, according to an earlier analysis. Another analysis was done later, and it associated approximately 17,000 TCR beta sequences with HLA alleles at 0.05 false discovery rate.

PCR involved 60 Vbeta and 13 Jbeta primers. Produced via immunoSEQ multiplex PCR; TCRdb's table is partial and in-frame only. The table shows about 120,000 clones, with approximately 77% occurring only once. Sequencing was carried out using PBMCs. This rearrangement joins TRBV6-4 to TRBJ1-5; D unclear. This clonotype originated in a man aged 45-65 years in good health and CMV-seropositive. CDR3 in amino acids: CASSEGSNQPQHF. CDR3 nucleotides: TGTGCCAGCAGTGAGGGCTCCAATCAGCCCCAGCATTTT.